The 27 T cell receptor beta chains below all came from one sample that was sequenced in a study of blood T cell repertoires in COVID-19. Repertoires were generated with immunoSEQ multiplex PCR, while TCRdb's copy carries only in-frame clones and drops some. The data hold a few hundred thousand clones, with approximately 83% observed a single time. The sample consisted of peripheral blood. The receptors stem from a woman aged 55-70 years with acute or convalescent COVID-19.

The V call is TRBV5-5, the J call TRBJ2-7; D unresolved. Germline-derived CDR1 and CDR2 are SGHKS and YYEKEE (reference sequence). The CDR3 runs 14 residues. Deletions cut 0 bases from V and 1 base from J, with 8 bases between. CDR3 in DNA: TGTGCCAGCAGCTTGGGGATGACTTCCTACGAGCAGTACTTC. Amino acids: CASSLGMTSYEQYF. Full variable domain (remainder filled in from reference TRBV5-5 and TRBJ2-7): DAGVTQSPTHLIKTRGQQVTLRCSPISGHKSVSWYQQVLGQGPQFIFQYYEKEERGRGNFPDRFSARQFPNYSSELNVNALLLGDSALYLCASSLGMTSYEQYFGPGTRLTVT.

The chain couples TRBV30 to TRBJ1-1, with 9 bases fitting TRBD1. V lost 4 bases, J lost 7 bases, and 10 bases stayed unmatched. Germline CDR1 reads GTSNPN; CDR2 reads SVGIG (reference sequence). The CDR3 is 14 amino acids. The CDR3: CAWTWGTGIFEAFF. The CDR3 nucleotides read TGTGCCTGGACATGGGGGACAGGGATTTTTGAAGCTTTCTTT.

The V call is TRBV5-5, the J call TRBJ1-1, with D uncertain. Germline V gene sequence: CDR1 SGHKS, CDR2 YYEKEE (reference sequence). V lost 0 bases, J lost 2 bases, and 14 bases lay in between. The CDR3 is made up of 16 amino acids. The CDR3 sequence: CASSLVVGAFNTEAFF. The DNA of the CDR3 is TGTGCCAGCAGCTTGGTCGTGGGAGCCTTCAACACTGAAGCTTTCTTT. Combining the CDR3 with reference TRBV5-5 and TRBJ1-1 gives the whole variable domain DAGVTQSPTHLIKTRGQQVTLRCSPISGHKSVSWYQQVLGQGPQFIFQYYEKEERGRGNFPDRFSARQFPNYSSELNVNALLLGDSALYLCASSLVVGAFNTEAFFGQGTRLTVV.

The CDR3 DNA sequence: TGTGCCAGCAGTGTGCGGGGGACGGGCAATCAGCCCCAGCATTTT. As protein: CASSVRGTGNQPQHF. J is TRBJ1-5 and V is TRBV2, with TRBD1 as a possible D gene (5 bases). Germline-derived CDR1 and CDR2 are SNHLY and FYNNEI. V lost 4 bases to trimming and J lost 2 bases, with 12 bases between them. The CDR3 contains 15 residues. Based on the CDR3 plus reference TRBV2 and TRBJ1-5, the full variable domain is EPEVTQTPSHQVTQMGQEVILRCVPISNHLYFYWYRQILGQKVEFLVSFYNNEISEKSEIFDDQFSVERPDGSNFTLKIRSTKLEDSAMYFCASSVRGTGNQPQHFGDGTRLSIL.

The rearrangement joins TRBV14 to TRBJ1-1, with D unclear. The CDR3 contains 15 residues. V was shortened by 0 bases and J by 0 bases, with 8 bases between the two germline ends. The germline CDR1 and CDR2 sequences are SGHDN and FVKESK. This CDR3 is CASSQDFGMNTEAFF. CDR3 coding DNA: TGTGCCAGCAGCCAAGATTTCGGGATGAACACTGAAGCTTTCTTT.

This clone showed up just once. The rearrangement joins TRBV29-1 to TRBJ1-2; 7 bases agree with TRBD1. The length of the CDR3 is 17 residues. Germline loops: CDR1 SQVTM, CDR2 ANQGSEA. V shed 1 base and J 5 bases; nucleotides not matched to a gene: 16. The CDR3 region has the DNA TGCAGCGTTGAAGTTGTCGAGACAGGGCCGCTGCTTTATGGCTACACCTTC. It translates to CSVEVVETGPLLYGYTF. Together with reference TRBV29-1 and TRBJ1-2, the CDR3 gives the full variable domain: SAVISQKPSRDICQRGTSLTIQCQVDSQVTMMFWYRQQPGQSLTLIATANQGSEATYESGFVIDKFPISRPNLTFSTLTVSNMSPEDSSIYLCSVEVVETGPLLYGYTFGSGTRLTVV.

Only a few counts were recorded for this clone. The chain employs TRBV5-4 and TRBJ2-5; D is possibly TRBD1 (6 bases). The CDR3 totals 14 residues. Trimming pared 4 bases from V and 0 bases from J, leaving 10 bases between. Germline CDR1 reads SGHNT; CDR2 reads YYREEE (reference sequence). This CDR3 is CASSDRWYQETQYF. The CDR3 DNA sequence: TGTGCCAGCAGCGACAGGTGGTACCAAGAGACCCAGTACTTC.

The chain combines TRBV28 with TRBJ1-5, with TRBD1 matching 8 bases. CDR1 and CDR2 (germline): MDHEN, SYDVKM. V lost 2 bases and J lost 3; bases outside the gene matches: 3. CDR3 length: 15 amino acids. Written as DNA, the CDR3 is TGTGCCAGCAGTTTACGGACAGGGAACAATCAGCCCCAGCATTTT. Translation gives CASSLRTGNNQPQHF.

This clone appeared a single time. V gene TRBV6-5 combines with J gene TRBJ1-1; D is perhaps TRBD1 (6 bases). Trimming stripped 4 bases from V and 3 bases from J, with 9 bases between. CDR3 length equals 13 residues. Germline-derived CDR1 and CDR2 are MNHEY and SVGAGI. The CDR3: CASSFDRYTEAFF. The CDR3 DNA follows: TGTGCCAGCAGTTTTGACAGGTACACTGAAGCTTTCTTT.

The chain joins TRBV2 to TRBJ2-2; TRBD1 is a possible D gene (6 bases). Deletions cut 7 bases from V and 1 base from J, with 10 bases between. CDR1 is SNHLY and CDR2 is FYNNEI in the germline V gene. The CDR3 has 14 amino acids. CDR3 sequence reads: CASKVQGNTGELFF. In DNA form, the CDR3 reads TGTGCCAGCAAGGTACAGGGGAACACCGGGGAGCTGTTTTTT. Full variable domain (rest looked up from reference TRBV2 and TRBJ2-2): EPEVTQTPSHQVTQMGQEVILRCVPISNHLYFYWYRQILGQKVEFLVSFYNNEISEKSEIFDDQFSVERPDGSNFTLKIRSTKLEDSAMYFCASKVQGNTGELFFGEGSRLTVL.

The chain uses TRBV5-4 and TRBJ2-7, with 11 bases lining up with TRBD1. Germline values: CDR1 SGHNT, CDR2 YYREEE (reference sequence). The V and J ends lost 3 bases and 5 bases, in that order; junction bases with no gene match: 4. The CDR3 is 14 residues long. The CDR3 DNA sequence: TGTGCCAGCAGCTCGGGACAGGGGGTAAACGAGCAGTACTTC. The encoded protein is CASSSGQGVNEQYF.

The table lists this clone with a count of one. The chain couples TRBV29-1 to TRBJ1-2; no definite D call. The CDR3 runs to 12 residues. Trimming stripped 1 base from V and 2 bases from J, with 5 bases between. Germline V gene sequence: CDR1 SQVTM, CDR2 ANQGSEA. This CDR3 reads CSVEGENYGYTF. CDR3 in DNA: TGCAGCGTTGAAGGGGAGAACTATGGCTACACCTTC. The full variable domain, its missing parts supplied by reference TRBV29-1 and TRBJ1-2, is SAVISQKPSRDICQRGTSLTIQCQVDSQVTMMFWYRQQPGQSLTLIATANQGSEATYESGFVIDKFPISRPNLTFSTLTVSNMSPEDSSIYLCSVEGENYGYTFGSGTRLTVV.

A word on this clone: One end of the junction does not line up with germline, which may come from a read error. This chain links TRBV6-5 with TRBJ1-4; 11 bases map to TRBD1. Germline V CDR1 and CDR2: MNHEY, SVGAGI. This CDR3 comprises 15 residues. This chain's CDR3 is CASRYSGTGGEKLFF. CDR3 DNA: TGTGCCAGCAGATACTCAGGGACAGGGGGTGAAAAACTGTTTTTT.

This chain connects TRBV6-2 or TRBV6-3 to TRBJ2-1; 7 nucleotides align to TRBD2. This CDR3 comprises 14 residues. V dropped 3 bases and J dropped 5; count of bases not matched to a gene: 4. Germline CDR1 is MNHEY and CDR2 is SVGEGT. The CDR3: CASSYLAAHNEQFF. Written as DNA, the CDR3 is TGTGCCAGCAGTTATCTAGCGGCCCACAATGAGCAGTTCTTC.

The chain carries TRBV13 and TRBJ2-7, with D maybe TRBD2 (5 bases). The CDR3 has 16 residues. Trimming removed 4 bases at V and 1 base at J, with 17 bases between. Germline V gene data show CDR1 as PRHDT and CDR2 as FYEKMQ (reference sequence). CDR3 nucleotides: TGTGCCAGCAGCTCAAGGTGGGGAGTCAAGTCCTACGAGCAGTACTTC. Translated: CASSSRWGVKSYEQYF.

This clone was seen once. The CDR3 loop reads CASERDRGYEQYF. CDR3 DNA sequence: TGTGCCAGTGAACGGGACAGGGGGTACGAGCAGTACTTC. This chain joins TRBV5-8 and TRBJ2-7; 11 bases map to TRBD1. The germline gives CDR1 SGHTS, CDR2 YDEGEE. Trimming took 8 bases from V and 4 from J; bases not matched to a gene: 5. The CDR3 is 13 amino acids.

V and J are TRBV30 and TRBJ2-5; TRBD1 aligns across 9 bases. This CDR3 region has 14 residues. J gave up 1 base and V 4 bases, and 4 bases lay outside the gene matches. Germline V gene lookup returns CDR1 GTSNPN and CDR2 SVGIG (reference sequence). CDR3 in DNA: TGTGCCTGGAACAGGGGGCAGGTCCAAGAGACCCAGTACTTC. Its protein is CAWNRGQVQETQYF.

The chain carries TRBV28 and TRBJ1-1; D gene ambiguous. This CDR3 is 12 amino acids long. Germline lookup yields CDR1 MDHEN and CDR2 SYDVKM. V gave up 10 bases and J gave up 0 bases, with 9 bases separating them. CDR3: CATRRVNTEAFF. For the CDR3, the DNA is TGTGCCACCAGGCGGGTGAACACTGAAGCTTTCTTT.

The chain employs TRBV20-1 and TRBJ2-3, with 13 positions matching TRBD2. This CDR3 spans 17 amino acids. Unmatched junction bases numbered 8, after V lost 3 bases and J lost 2 bases. The germline CDR1 and CDR2 sequences are DFQATT and SNEGSKA (reference sequence). The CDR3 DNA reads TGCAGTGCTAGTCGCACTAGCGGGGGGGGATACACAGATACGCAGTATTTT. Amino acids: CSASRTSGGGYTDTQYF.

The rearrangement uses TRBV7-2 and TRBJ2-1; 9 positions match TRBD2. The CDR3 covers 14 residues. Germline V gene lookup returns CDR1 SGHTA and CDR2 FQGNSA. V was pared by 7 bases and J by 8 bases, with 9 bases of the junction left unmatched. DNA of the CDR3: TGTGCCAGCAAAAAGCGGGGGGAGGCACATGAGCAGTTCTTC. Residues: CASKKRGEAHEQFF.

The chain carries TRBV4-3 and TRBJ2-1; maybe TRBD1 (5 bases). V was trimmed by 3 bases and J by 7 bases, leaving 10 bases between them. The CDR3 has 13 residues. Germline V gene lookup returns CDR1 LGHNA and CDR2 YSLEER. Here the CDR3 DNA reads TGCGCCAGCAGCCAGGCCAGGGTGAATGAGCAGTTCTTC. Its protein product is CASSQARVNEQFF.

The V and J genes are TRBV5-1 and TRBJ1-2; D is unresolved. CDR3 size: 14 residues. Germline V gene sequence: CDR1 SGHRS, CDR2 YFSETQ. V shed 0 bases and J shed 2 bases, with 8 bases lying between them. The CDR3 region has the DNA TGCGCCAGCAGCTTGGGGACTTCCAACTATGGCTACACCTTC. Residues: CASSLGTSNYGYTF.

The V gene is TRBV6-5, the J gene TRBJ2-1; 11 bases line up with TRBD2. The CDR3 is 15 residues long. The V and J ends lost 7 bases and 5 bases, in that order; junction bases with no gene match: 7. Germline loops: CDR1 MNHEY, CDR2 SVGAGI. CDR3 in DNA: TGTGCCAGCACCGCTCTAGCGGGGGGTCACAATGAGCAGTTCTTC. This encodes CASTALAGGHNEQFF.

The CDR3 region is CASSPLAGAGGTEAFF. The CDR3 DNA follows: TGCGCCAGCAGCCCCCTGGCGGGGGCCGGTGGAACTGAAGCTTTCTTT. This chain links TRBV5-1 with TRBJ1-1; D is perhaps TRBD1 (6 bases). V lost 4 bases, J lost 5 bases, and 21 bases lay in between. There are 16 residues in the CDR3. Per the germline V gene, CDR1 is SGHRS and CDR2 is YFSETQ. The whole variable domain, filled in from reference TRBV5-1 and TRBJ1-1, reads KAGVTQTPRYLIKTRGQQVTLSCSPISGHRSVSWYQQTPGQGLQFLFEYFSETQRNKGNFPGRFSGRQFSNSRSEMNVSTLELGDSALYLCASSPLAGAGGTEAFFGQGTRLTVV.

The chain carries TRBV19 and TRBJ2-7; 10 bases fit TRBD1. Germline CDR1 and CDR2: LNHDA and SQIVND (reference sequence). V lost 3 bases, J lost 9 bases, and 5 bases stayed unmatched. The CDR3 runs to 13 residues. The CDR3 is CASSIPGTGVQYF. CDR3 in DNA: TGTGCCAGTAGTATCCCCGGGACAGGGGTGCAGTACTTC.

This chain uses TRBV6-1 with TRBJ2-5, with 12 bases lining up with TRBD2. Germline V gives CDR1 MNHNS, CDR2 SASEGT. The CDR3 runs to 16 residues. The ends lost 2 bases at V and 2 bases at J; junction bases unmatched: 3. The CDR3 DNA reads as TGTGCCAGCAGTGAACTAGCGGGGGGGCCTCAAGAGACCCAGTACTTC. Its translation: CASSELAGGPQETQYF.

The chain recombines TRBV7-3 with TRBJ2-1; no clear D gene. The germline CDR1 and CDR2 sequences are SGHTA and FQGTGA. There are 12 residues in the CDR3. Trimming shortened V by 3 bases and J by 10 bases, and 10 bases separated the two germline ends. The chain's CDR3 is CASSFSGYEQFF. The CDR3 DNA reads as TGTGCCAGCAGCTTCTCGGGTTACGAGCAGTTCTTC.